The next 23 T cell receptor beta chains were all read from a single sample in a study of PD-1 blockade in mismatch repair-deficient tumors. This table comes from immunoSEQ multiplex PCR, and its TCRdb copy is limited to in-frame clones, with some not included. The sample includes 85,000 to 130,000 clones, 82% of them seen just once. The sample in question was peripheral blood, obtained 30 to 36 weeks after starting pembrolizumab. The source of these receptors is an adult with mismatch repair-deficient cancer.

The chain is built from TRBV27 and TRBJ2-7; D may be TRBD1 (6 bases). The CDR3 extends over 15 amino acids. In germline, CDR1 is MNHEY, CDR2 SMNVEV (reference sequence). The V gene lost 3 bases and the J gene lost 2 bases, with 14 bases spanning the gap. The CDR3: CASSLGTSQPYEQYF. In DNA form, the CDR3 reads TGTGCCAGCAGTTTGGGGACATCTCAACCCTACGAGCAGTACTTC.

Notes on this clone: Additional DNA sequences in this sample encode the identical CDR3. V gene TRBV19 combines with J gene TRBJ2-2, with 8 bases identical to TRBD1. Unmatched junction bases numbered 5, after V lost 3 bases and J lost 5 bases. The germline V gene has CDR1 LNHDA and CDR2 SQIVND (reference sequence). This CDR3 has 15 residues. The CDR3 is CASSIGTGRTGELFF. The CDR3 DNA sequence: TGTGCCAGTAGTATTGGGACAGGAAGGACCGGGGAGCTGTTTTTT.

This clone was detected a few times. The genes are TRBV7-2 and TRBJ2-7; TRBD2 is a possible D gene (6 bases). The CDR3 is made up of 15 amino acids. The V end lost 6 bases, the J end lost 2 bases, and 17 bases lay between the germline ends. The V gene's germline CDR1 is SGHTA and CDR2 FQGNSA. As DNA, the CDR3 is TGTGCCAGCAGTCCCCGGGAGACACTCACCTACGAGCAGTACTTC. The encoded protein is CASSPRETLTYEQYF.

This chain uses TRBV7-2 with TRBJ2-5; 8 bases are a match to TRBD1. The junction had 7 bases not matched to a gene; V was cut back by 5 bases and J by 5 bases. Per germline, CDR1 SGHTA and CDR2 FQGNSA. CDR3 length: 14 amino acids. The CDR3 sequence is CASSRGGQVETQYF. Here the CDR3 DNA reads TGTGCCAGCAGCCGAGGGGGACAGGTGGAGACCCAGTACTTC. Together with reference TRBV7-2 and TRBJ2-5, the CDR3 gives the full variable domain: GAGVSQSPSNKVTEKGKDVELRCDPISGHTALYWYRQSLGQGLEFLIYFQGNSAPDKSGLPSDRFSAERTGGSVSTLTIQRTQQEDSAVYLCASSRGGQVETQYFGPGTRLLVL.

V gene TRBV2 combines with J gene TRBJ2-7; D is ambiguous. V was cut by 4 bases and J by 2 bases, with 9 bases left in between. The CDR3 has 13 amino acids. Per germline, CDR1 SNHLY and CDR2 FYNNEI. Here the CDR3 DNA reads TGTGCCAGCAGTGGTACGGATGCCTACGAGCAGTACTTC. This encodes CASSGTDAYEQYF. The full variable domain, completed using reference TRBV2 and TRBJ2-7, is EPEVTQTPSHQVTQMGQEVILRCVPISNHLYFYWYRQILGQKVEFLVSFYNNEISEKSEIFDDQFSVERPDGSNFTLKIRSTKLEDSAMYFCASSGTDAYEQYFGPGTRLTVT.

As DNA, the CDR3 is TGTGCCAGCAGTGACATTCTAGCGGGAGCCTATCCTTACGAGCAGTACTTC. Amino acids: CASSDILAGAYPYEQYF. The chain carries TRBV2 and TRBJ2-7; 10 positions agree with TRBD2. V was pared by 3 bases and J by 4 bases, with 12 bases of the junction left unmatched. Germline V gene data show CDR1 as SNHLY and CDR2 as FYNNEI. CDR3 size: 17 residues.

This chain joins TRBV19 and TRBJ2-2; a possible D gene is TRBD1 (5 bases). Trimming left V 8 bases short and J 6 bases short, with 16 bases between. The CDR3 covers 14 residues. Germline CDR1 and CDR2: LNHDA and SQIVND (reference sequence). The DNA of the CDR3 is TGTGCCAGTCAAGGCAGGGTAATTGCCGGGGAGCTGTTTTTT. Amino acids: CASQGRVIAGELFF.

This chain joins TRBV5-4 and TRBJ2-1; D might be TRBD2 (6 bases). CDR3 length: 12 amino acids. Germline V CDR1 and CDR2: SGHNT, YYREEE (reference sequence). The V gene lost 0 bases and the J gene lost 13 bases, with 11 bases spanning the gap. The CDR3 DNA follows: TGTGCCAGCAGCTTGGCCGAACTAGCTCAGTTCTTC. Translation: CASSLAELAQFF.

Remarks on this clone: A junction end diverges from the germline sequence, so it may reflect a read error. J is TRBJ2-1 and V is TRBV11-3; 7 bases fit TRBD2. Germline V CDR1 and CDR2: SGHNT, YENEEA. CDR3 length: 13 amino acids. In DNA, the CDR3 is TGTGCCTGCAAGCGGGACTCCCACAATGAGCAGTTCTTC. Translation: CACKRDSHNEQFF.

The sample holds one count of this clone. In nucleotides, the CDR3 is TGTGCCATCGCGAATGAGGTCCGCCAGTACTTC. Translated: CAIANEVRQYF. The J gene is TRBJ2-5, the V gene TRBV10-3, with D uncertain. The CDR3 contains 11 residues. Germline V CDR1 and CDR2: ENHRY, SYGVKD. The V gene lost 8 bases and the J gene lost 10 bases, with 14 bases spanning the gap.

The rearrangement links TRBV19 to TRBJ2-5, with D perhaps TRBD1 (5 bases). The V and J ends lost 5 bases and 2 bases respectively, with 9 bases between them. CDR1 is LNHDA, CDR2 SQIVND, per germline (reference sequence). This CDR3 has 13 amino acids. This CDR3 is CASSSRQQETQYF. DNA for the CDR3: TGTGCCAGTAGTTCTCGACAGCAAGAGACCCAGTACTTC.

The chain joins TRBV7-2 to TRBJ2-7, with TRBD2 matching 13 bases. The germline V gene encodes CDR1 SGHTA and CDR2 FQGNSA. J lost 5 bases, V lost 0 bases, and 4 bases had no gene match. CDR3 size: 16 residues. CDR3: CASSLAGLAGVNEQYF. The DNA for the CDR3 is TGTGCCAGCAGCTTAGCTGGACTAGCGGGAGTCAACGAGCAGTACTTC.

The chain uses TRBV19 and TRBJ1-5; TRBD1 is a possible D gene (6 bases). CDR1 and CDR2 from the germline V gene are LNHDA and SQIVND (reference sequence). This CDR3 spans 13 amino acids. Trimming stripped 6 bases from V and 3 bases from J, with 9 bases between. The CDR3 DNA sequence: TGTGCCAGTAGCGACAGGCACAATCAGCCCCAGCATTTT. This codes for CASSDRHNQPQHF.

CDR3 nucleotides: TGTGCCAGCAGCCCGACAGGGCCGTATGGCTACACCTTC. Protein product: CASSPTGPYGYTF. The J gene is TRBJ1-2, the V gene TRBV7-9, with 7 nucleotides matching TRBD1. CDR3 length: 13 residues. The V and J ends lost 5 bases and 5 bases, in that order; junction bases with no gene match: 5. Per germline, CDR1 SEHNR and CDR2 FQNEAQ (reference sequence).

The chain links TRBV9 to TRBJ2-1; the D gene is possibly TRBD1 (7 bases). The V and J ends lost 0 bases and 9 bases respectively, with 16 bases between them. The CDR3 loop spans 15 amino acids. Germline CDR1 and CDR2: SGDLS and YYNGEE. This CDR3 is CASSVVGGGESEQFF. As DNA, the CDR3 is TGTGCCAGCAGCGTAGTCGGAGGGGGCGAAAGTGAGCAGTTCTTC.

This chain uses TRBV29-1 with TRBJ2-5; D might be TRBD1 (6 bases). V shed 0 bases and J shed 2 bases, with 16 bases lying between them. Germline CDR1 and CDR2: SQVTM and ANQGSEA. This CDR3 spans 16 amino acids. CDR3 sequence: CSVEDQVTGWQETQYF. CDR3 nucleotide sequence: TGCAGCGTTGAAGATCAGGTTACAGGGTGGCAAGAGACCCAGTACTTC.

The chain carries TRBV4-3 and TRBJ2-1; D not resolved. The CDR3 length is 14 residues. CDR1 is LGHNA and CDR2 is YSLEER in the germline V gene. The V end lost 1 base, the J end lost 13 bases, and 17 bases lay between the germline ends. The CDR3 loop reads CASSQGPSSLDQFF. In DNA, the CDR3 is TGCGCCAGCAGCCAAGGCCCCTCGTCCCTTGATCAGTTCTTC.

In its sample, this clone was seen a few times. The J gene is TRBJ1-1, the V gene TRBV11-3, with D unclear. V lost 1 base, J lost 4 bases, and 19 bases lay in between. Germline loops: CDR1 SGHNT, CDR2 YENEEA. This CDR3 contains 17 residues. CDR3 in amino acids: CASSLGEPGRKSTEAFF. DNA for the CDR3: TGTGCCAGCAGCTTAGGAGAGCCCGGACGGAAAAGCACTGAAGCTTTCTTT.

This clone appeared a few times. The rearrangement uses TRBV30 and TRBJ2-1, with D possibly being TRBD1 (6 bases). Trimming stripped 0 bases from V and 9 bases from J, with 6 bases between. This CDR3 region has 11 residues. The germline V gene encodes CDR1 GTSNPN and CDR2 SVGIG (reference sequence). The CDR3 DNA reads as TGTGCCTGGAGTGTGGGGGCTGAGCAGTTCTTC. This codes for CAWSVGAEQFF.

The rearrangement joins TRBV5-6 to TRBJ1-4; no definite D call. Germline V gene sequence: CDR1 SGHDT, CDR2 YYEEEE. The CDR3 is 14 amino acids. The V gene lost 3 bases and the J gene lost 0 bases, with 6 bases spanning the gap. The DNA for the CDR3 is TGTGCCAGCAGCTACGTTGCAACTAATGAAAAACTGTTTTTT. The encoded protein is CASSYVATNEKLFF.

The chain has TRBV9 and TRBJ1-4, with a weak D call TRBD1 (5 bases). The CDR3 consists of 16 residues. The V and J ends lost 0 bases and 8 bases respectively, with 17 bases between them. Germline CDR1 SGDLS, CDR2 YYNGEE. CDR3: CASSVEVGGAREKLFF. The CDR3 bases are TGTGCCAGCAGCGTAGAGGTCGGAGGGGCACGGGAAAAACTGTTTTTT.

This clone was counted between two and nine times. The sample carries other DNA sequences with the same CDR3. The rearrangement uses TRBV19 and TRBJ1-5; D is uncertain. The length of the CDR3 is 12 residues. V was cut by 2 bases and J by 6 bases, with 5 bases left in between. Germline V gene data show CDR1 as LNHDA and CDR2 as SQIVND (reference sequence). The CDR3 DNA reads TGTGCCAGTAGTATATCGGGTCAGCCCCAGCATTTT. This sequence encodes CASSISGQPQHF.

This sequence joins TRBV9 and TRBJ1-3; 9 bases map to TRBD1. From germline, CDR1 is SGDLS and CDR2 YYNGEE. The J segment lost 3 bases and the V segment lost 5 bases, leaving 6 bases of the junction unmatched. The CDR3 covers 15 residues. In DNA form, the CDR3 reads TGTGCCAGCAGTATTACAGGGGGCGATGGAAACACCATATATTTT. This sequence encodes CASSITGGDGNTIYF. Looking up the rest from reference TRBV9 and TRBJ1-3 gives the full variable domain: DSGVTQTPKHLITATGQRVTLRCSPRSGDLSVYWYQQSLDQGLQFLIQYYNGEERAKGNILERFSAQQFPDLHSELNLSSLELGDSALYFCASSITGGDGNTIYFGEGSWLTVV.